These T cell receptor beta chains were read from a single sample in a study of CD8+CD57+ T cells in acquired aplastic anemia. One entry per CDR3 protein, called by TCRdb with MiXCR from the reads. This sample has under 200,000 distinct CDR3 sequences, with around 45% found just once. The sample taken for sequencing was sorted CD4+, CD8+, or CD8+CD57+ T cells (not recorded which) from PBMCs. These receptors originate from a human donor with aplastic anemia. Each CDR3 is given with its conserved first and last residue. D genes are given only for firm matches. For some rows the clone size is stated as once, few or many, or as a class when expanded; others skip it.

CDR3 protein: CASTFSRGYEQYF; CDR3 DNA: TGTGCCAGCACCTTTTCCAGGGGGTACGAGCAGTACTTC; clone size: .; J gene: TRBJ2-7; V gene: TRBV2; D gene: TRBD1
CDR3 protein: CAWREVVRRDTQYF; CDR3 DNA: TGTGCCTGGAGAGAAGTTGTGCGTCGGGATACGCAGTATTTT; clone size: .; J gene: TRBJ2-3; V gene: TRBV30; D gene: .
CDR3 protein: CASTALGQTPYEQYF; CDR3 DNA: TGTGCCAGCACCGCTTTGGGACAGACGCCCTACGAGCAGTACTTC; clone size: .; J gene: TRBJ2-7; V gene: TRBV6-2/TRBV6-3; D gene: TRBD1
CDR3 protein: CASSVAQGGDTEAFF; CDR3 DNA: TGTGCCAGCAGCGTAGCTCAAGGGGGAGACACTGAAGCTTTCTTT; clone size: .; J gene: TRBJ1-1; V gene: TRBV9; D gene: .
CDR3 protein: CSAPGQGNGYTF; CDR3 DNA: TGCAGTGCTCCGGGACAGGGTAACGGCTACACCTTC; clone size: .; J gene: TRBJ1-2; V gene: TRBV20-1; D gene: TRBD1
CDR3 protein: CATSEVGNGYTF; CDR3 DNA: TGTGCCACCAGTGAGGTGGGGAACGGCTACACCTTC; clone size: .; J gene: TRBJ1-2; V gene: TRBV24-1; D gene: .
CDR3 protein: CATSRRGSSYEQYF; CDR3 DNA: TGTGCCACCAGCAGGAGGGGGAGCTCCTACGAGCAGTACTTC; clone size: .; J gene: TRBJ2-7; V gene: TRBV15; D gene: .
CDR3 protein: CASSLRTGGFF; CDR3 DNA: TGTGCCAGCAGTCTACGGACAGGGGGGTTCTTC; clone size: .; J gene: TRBJ2-1; V gene: TRBV12-3/TRBV12-4; D gene: TRBD1
CDR3 protein: CASTPHGQGSAQYF; CDR3 DNA: TGTGCCAGCACCCCCCACGGACAGGGGTCGGCCCAGTACTTC; clone size: many; J gene: TRBJ2-5; V gene: TRBV7-2; D gene: TRBD1
CDR3 protein: CASSPRRIGETQYF; CDR3 DNA: TGTGCCAGCAGCCCCCGACGGATCGGGGAGACCCAGTACTTC; clone size: few; J gene: TRBJ2-5; V gene: TRBV7-2; D gene: .
CDR3 protein: CASRSQVLMNTEAFF; CDR3 DNA: TGTGCCAGCAGAAGCCAGGTGCTGATGAACACTGAAGCTTTCTTT; clone size: few; J gene: TRBJ1-1; V gene: TRBV19; D gene: .
CDR3 protein: CSASNRGLTEAFF; CDR3 DNA: TGCAGTGCTTCTAACAGGGGGCTCACTGAAGCTTTCTTT; clone size: many; J gene: TRBJ1-1; V gene: TRBV20-1; D gene: TRBD1
CDR3 protein: CASSFPSVGGTEAFF; CDR3 DNA: TGTGCCAGCAGCTTTCCCTCCGTGGGGGGCACTGAAGCTTTCTTT; clone size: .; J gene: TRBJ1-1; V gene: TRBV5-4; D gene: .
CDR3 protein: CASIEAPGGNSPLHF; CDR3 DNA: TGTGCCAGCATCGAAGCTCCGGGTGGGAATTCACCCCTCCACTTT; clone size: many; J gene: TRBJ1-6; V gene: TRBV6-1; D gene: .
CDR3 protein: CASSQDSRGAEKLFF; CDR3 DNA: TGTGCCAGCAGCCAAGATTCCAGGGGAGCTGAAAAACTGTTTTTT; clone size: many; J gene: TRBJ1-4; V gene: TRBV14; D gene: .
CDR3 protein: CASSVVPDYGYTF; CDR3 DNA: TGTGCCAGCAGCGTAGTTCCAGATTATGGCTACACCTTC; clone size: many; J gene: TRBJ1-2; V gene: TRBV9; D gene: .
CDR3 protein: CAISPTGNTEAFF; CDR3 DNA: TGTGCCATCAGTCCGACAGGGAACACTGAAGCTTTCTTT; clone size: many; J gene: TRBJ1-1; V gene: TRBV10-3; D gene: .
CDR3 protein: CSVEWAGGFGYGYTF; CDR3 DNA: TGCAGCGTTGAATGGGCAGGGGGCTTTGGCTATGGCTACACCTTC; clone size: .; J gene: TRBJ1-2; V gene: TRBV29-1; D gene: TRBD1
CDR3 protein: CASCSGVSYEQYF; CDR3 DNA: TGTGCCAGTTGTAGCGGGGTATCCTACGAGCAGTACTTC; clone size: .; J gene: TRBJ2-7; V gene: TRBV2; D gene: TRBD2
CDR3 protein: CASSQVWDTGGDYGYTF; CDR3 DNA: TGCGCCAGCAGCCAAGTCTGGGATACAGGGGGGGACTATGGCTACACCTTC; clone size: .; J gene: TRBJ1-2; V gene: TRBV4-3; D gene: TRBD1
CDR3 protein: CASSPARETTEAFF; CDR3 DNA: TGTGCCAGCAGCCCCGCGCGGGAGACTACTGAAGCTTTCTTT; clone size: many; J gene: TRBJ1-1; V gene: TRBV7-8; D gene: .
CDR3 protein: CASSYFRVGTEAFF; CDR3 DNA: TGTGCCAGCAGTTACTTCAGGGTAGGGACTGAAGCTTTCTTT; clone size: few; J gene: TRBJ1-1; V gene: TRBV6-5; D gene: .
CDR3 protein: CASSFTSLTDTQYF; CDR3 DNA: TGTGCCAGCAGCTTCACTAGCCTGACAGATACGCAGTATTTT; clone size: .; J gene: TRBJ2-3; V gene: TRBV2; D gene: .
CDR3 protein: CASSSVGLPGSPLHF; CDR3 DNA: TGTGCCAGCAGTTCGGTAGGCCTGCCCGGTTCACCCCTCCACTTT; clone size: .; J gene: TRBJ1-6; V gene: TRBV7-2; D gene: .
CDR3 protein: CASPGGFTEAFF; CDR3 DNA: TGTGCCAGCCCTGGGGGTTTCACTGAAGCTTTCTTT; clone size: .; J gene: TRBJ1-1; V gene: TRBV19; D gene: .
CDR3 protein: CASTAVLTF; CDR3 DNA: TGTGCCAGCACGGCGGTCCTGACTTTC; clone size: many; J gene: TRBJ2-6; V gene: TRBV6-1; D gene: .
CDR3 protein: CASSRSGAMNTEAFF; CDR3 DNA: TGTGCCAGCAGCCGATCCGGGGCCATGAACACTGAAGCTTTCTTT; clone size: .; J gene: TRBJ1-1; V gene: TRBV3-1; D gene: .
CDR3 protein: CASSDRAGAYNEQFF; CDR3 DNA: TGTGCCAGCAGTGACCGAGCGGGGGCCTACAATGAGCAGTTCTTC; clone size: .; J gene: TRBJ2-1; V gene: TRBV6-4; D gene: TRBD2
CDR3 protein: CASSIQEGPYGYTF; CDR3 DNA: TGTGCCAGTAGTATTCAGGAGGGGCCCTATGGCTACACCTTC; clone size: .; J gene: TRBJ1-2; V gene: TRBV19; D gene: .
CDR3 protein: CASSGTENEQYF; CDR3 DNA: TGTGCCAGCAGCGGGACAGAGAACGAGCAGTACTTC; clone size: .; J gene: TRBJ2-7; V gene: TRBV7-3; D gene: TRBD1
CDR3 protein: CASRFHGLKGTEAFF; CDR3 DNA: TGTGCCAGCAGGTTTCATGGCCTGAAGGGGACTGAAGCTTTCTTT; clone size: .; J gene: TRBJ1-1; V gene: TRBV10-3; D gene: .
CDR3 protein: CAIRQGDTEAFF; CDR3 DNA: TGTGCCATCAGGCAGGGGGACACTGAAGCTTTCTTT; clone size: few; J gene: TRBJ1-1; V gene: TRBV10-3; D gene: TRBD1
CDR3 protein: CASNRLAGRTGELFF; CDR3 DNA: TGTGCCAGTAACCGACTAGCGGGTCGCACCGGGGAGCTGTTTTTT; clone size: .; J gene: TRBJ2-2; V gene: TRBV19; D gene: TRBD2
CDR3 protein: CAISESAGTDNQPQHF; CDR3 DNA: TGTGCCATCAGTGAGTCAGCTGGGACCGACAATCAGCCCCAGCATTTT; clone size: few; J gene: TRBJ1-5; V gene: TRBV10-3; D gene: .
CDR3 protein: CASSLVSGGAGNTIYF; CDR3 DNA: TGTGCCAGCAGCTTGGTTTCAGGGGGCGCCGGAAACACCATATATTTT; clone size: .; J gene: TRBJ1-3; V gene: TRBV5-6; D gene: TRBD1
CDR3 protein: CSVVRGSPNEQFF; CDR3 DNA: TGCAGCGTTGTGAGGGGCTCCCCCAATGAGCAGTTCTTC; clone size: many; J gene: TRBJ2-1; V gene: TRBV29-1; D gene: .
CDR3 protein: CSAEVRGQETQYF; CDR3 DNA: TGCAGTGCTGAAGTTCGGGGTCAAGAGACCCAGTACTTC; clone size: .; J gene: TRBJ2-5; V gene: TRBV20-1; D gene: .
CDR3 protein: CSASGVGNYEQYF; CDR3 DNA: TGCAGTGCTAGTGGAGTGGGCAACTACGAGCAGTACTTC; clone size: many; J gene: TRBJ2-7; V gene: TRBV20-1; D gene: .
CDR3 protein: CASSVLGGAEQYF; CDR3 DNA: TGTGCCAGCAGTGTCTTAGGTGGTGCTGAGCAGTACTTC; clone size: .; J gene: TRBJ2-7; V gene: TRBV2; D gene: .
CDR3 protein: CASTTGYNQPQHF; CDR3 DNA: TGTGCCAGTACCACGGGATACAATCAGCCCCAGCATTTT; clone size: few; J gene: TRBJ1-5; V gene: TRBV19; D gene: .
CDR3 protein: CASSVEREGGEQFF; CDR3 DNA: TGTGCCAGCAGTGTGGAGCGGGAGGGGGGTGAGCAGTTCTTC; clone size: .; J gene: TRBJ2-1; V gene: TRBV6-4; D gene: TRBD2
CDR3 protein: CASSEQGNWGSPFHF; CDR3 DNA: TGCGCCAGCAGTGAACAGGGGAATTGGGGATCACCCTTCCACTTT; clone size: .; J gene: TRBJ1-6; V gene: TRBV10-2; D gene: TRBD1
CDR3 protein: CATVAGGPYNEQFF; CDR3 DNA: TGTGCCACCGTAGCGGGAGGGCCCTACAATGAGCAGTTCTTC; clone size: .; J gene: TRBJ2-1; V gene: TRBV24-1; D gene: TRBD2
CDR3 protein: CAISESLAGVINEQFF; CDR3 DNA: TGTGCCATCAGTGAGTCCCTAGCGGGAGTAATAAATGAGCAGTTCTTC; clone size: many; J gene: TRBJ2-1; V gene: TRBV10-3; D gene: TRBD2